This entry lists 20 T cell receptor beta chains sequenced from one sample in a study of OX40 agonist ivuxolimab in advanced cancers. Some clones are missing from TCRdb's copy, which holds only in-frame ones; the method was immunoSEQ multiplex PCR. The sample lists around 84,000 clones; about 89% were seen once. Specimen: CD4+ or CD8+ T cells sorted from blood, collected in a trial of the OX40 agonist ivuxolimab. The receptor set was obtained from an adult with an advanced solid tumor such as melanoma, head and neck, liver or kidney cancer.

This clone was seen just once. The rearrangement links TRBV6-5 to TRBJ1-2; D is undetermined. The V gene lost 5 bases and the J gene lost 7 bases, with 14 bases spanning the gap. The CDR3 sequence is 13 residues long. Germline CDR1 reads MNHEY; CDR2 reads SVGAGI. CDR3 DNA: TGTGCCAGCAGTCCGGACGGTTCCTTTGGCTACACCTTC. The encoded protein is CASSPDGSFGYTF.

The chain carries TRBV7-9 and TRBJ1-1; D remains ambiguous. CDR3 length: 15 amino acids. From germline, CDR1 is SEHNR and CDR2 FQNEAQ (reference sequence). Trimming left V 5 bases short and J 0 bases short, with 13 bases between. The CDR3, as DNA: TGTGCCAGCAGCCCGCCGGGCGGGTTGAACACTGAAGCTTTCTTT. Its translation: CASSPPGGLNTEAFF.

V gene TRBV6-4 combines with J gene TRBJ2-6; D is unresolved. Deletions cut 4 bases from V and 0 bases from J, with 13 bases between. Germline values: CDR1 MRHNA, CDR2 SNTAGT. The CDR3 length is 17 residues. Here the CDR3 reads CASSGAPASSGANVLTF. CDR3 bases: TGTGCCAGCAGTGGGGCACCCGCGAGCTCTGGGGCCAACGTCCTGACTTTC.

This clone was observed once. The CDR3 nucleotides are TGTGCCAGCAGTTTAGTTGCAGGGGCCCTCTCTGAAGCTTTCTTT. This sequence encodes CASSLVAGALSEAFF. The chain joins TRBV27 to TRBJ1-1, with D tentatively TRBD1 (6 bases). The CDR3 has 15 amino acids. Trimming took 2 bases from V and 6 from J, leaving 16 bases between them. CDR1 is MNHEY and CDR2 is SMNVEV in the germline V gene (reference sequence).

The chain employs TRBV6-5 and TRBJ1-3, with D uncertain. Trimming removed 3 bases from V and 0 bases from J, with 6 bases in between. From germline, CDR1 is MNHEY and CDR2 SVGAGI. The CDR3 extends over 14 amino acids. The CDR3 here is CASSYGISGNTIYF. DNA of the CDR3: TGTGCCAGCAGTTATGGAATCTCTGGAAACACCATATATTTT.

This chain connects TRBV2 to TRBJ2-3, with D tentatively TRBD1 (6 bases). Germline V gene lookup returns CDR1 SNHLY and CDR2 FYNNEI. The CDR3 extends over 14 amino acids. V gave up 8 bases and J gave up 6 bases, with 18 bases separating them. CDR3 in amino acids: CASRDRGGGDTQYF. CDR3 DNA sequence: TGTGCCAGCCGCGACCGTGGGGGCGGGGATACGCAGTATTTT.

The chain links TRBV4-3 to TRBJ2-7; D unresolved. The CDR3 runs 9 residues. V lost 11 bases and J lost 3, with 5 bases in between. Germline-derived CDR1 and CDR2 are LGHNA and YSLEER. The CDR3 region is CAPHYEQYF. DNA of the CDR3: TGCGCCCCTCACTACGAGCAGTACTTC.

The gene calls are TRBV6-6 and TRBJ2-1, with 9 positions matching TRBD2. Germline CDR1 reads MNHNY; CDR2 reads SVGAGI (reference sequence). The V segment lost 6 bases and the J segment 5 bases; nucleotides outside the gene matches: 8. There are 15 residues in the CDR3. CDR3 sequence reads: CASSPRTSANNEQFF. In nucleotides, the CDR3 is TGTGCCAGCAGCCCCCGGACTAGCGCGAACAATGAGCAGTTCTTC.

This sequence joins TRBV4-2 and TRBJ2-3, with TRBD1 identical over 10 bases. After removal of 0 bases from V and 4 bases from J, the junction contained 7 bases not matched to a gene. Germline lookup yields CDR1 LGHNA and CDR2 YNFKEQ. The CDR3 spans 17 residues. The CDR3 sequence: CASSQDPGQGNSDTQYF. Written as DNA, the CDR3 is TGTGCCAGCAGCCAAGATCCGGGACAGGGGAATTCAGATACGCAGTATTTT.

This sequence joins TRBV6-5 and TRBJ2-7, with no clear D. The germline gives CDR1 MNHEY, CDR2 SVGAGI. Between the trimmed V and J ends, which lost 10 bases and 7 bases, there was a span of 14 bases. The CDR3 runs 11 residues. CDR3 residues: CANSQGWEQYF. The CDR3, as DNA: TGTGCCAACTCGCAAGGATGGGAGCAGTACTTC.

As for this clone: Compared with germline, one end of the junction differs, possibly owing to a read error. The chain links TRBV7-9 to TRBJ2-1; the match to TRBD2 covers 11 bases. Germline CDR1 is SEHNR and CDR2 is FQNEAQ (reference sequence). This CDR3 spans 15 amino acids. CDR3 sequence reads: CASTLAGGPYNEQFF. The CDR3 DNA follows: TGTGCCAGCACCTTAGCGGGAGGGCCTTACAATGAGCAGTTCTTC.

This clone was detected only a few times. The same CDR3 arises from other DNA sequences in this sample as well. This chain uses TRBV11-2 with TRBJ2-2; D possibly uses TRBD1 or TRBD2 (6 bases each). CDR3 length equals 14 residues. Between the trimmed V and J ends, which lost 5 bases and 7 bases, there was a span of 14 bases. Germline values: CDR1 SGHAT, CDR2 FQNNGV. As DNA, the CDR3 is TGTGCCAGCAGCCTAGGGGGGACGGACGGGGAGCTGTTTTTT. Translating gives CASSLGGTDGELFF.

V gene TRBV28 combines with J gene TRBJ2-3; 11 bases fit TRBD1. Germline V gives CDR1 MDHEN, CDR2 SYDVKM. The V gene end was trimmed by 1 base and the J gene end by 4 bases; junction bases not matched to a gene: 4. This CDR3 has 16 residues. The CDR3 reads CASSLSRTGGPDTQYF. The CDR3 DNA reads as TGTGCCAGCAGTTTATCCCGGACAGGGGGCCCAGATACGCAGTATTTT.

The J gene is TRBJ2-3, the V gene TRBV30, with 13 positions matching TRBD2. The CDR3 length is 17 residues. Germline lookup yields CDR1 GTSNPN and CDR2 SVGIG (reference sequence). J lost 5 bases, V lost 3 bases, and 11 bases had no gene match. The DNA of the CDR3 is TGTGCCTGGAGCCGGAGGGGGACTAGCGGGGCGAAAGATACGCAGTATTTT. Translated, it gives CAWSRRGTSGAKDTQYF.

The gene calls are TRBV4-2 and TRBJ1-1, with D perhaps matching TRBD1 (6 bases). The CDR3 runs 16 residues. V was clipped by 0 bases and J by 1 base, with 12 bases between them. Per the germline V gene, CDR1 is LGHNA and CDR2 is YNFKEQ. The CDR3 nucleotides are TGTGCCAGCAGCCAAGAAAACAGGGTTCGGAACACTGAAGCTTTCTTT. This sequence encodes CASSQENRVRNTEAFF.

This chain joins TRBV2 and TRBJ1-6; 10 bases match TRBD1. V lost 4 bases to trimming and J lost 0 bases; unmatched junction nucleotides: 3. The CDR3 totals 17 residues. CDR1 and CDR2 (germline): SNHLY, FYNNEI. CDR3 sequence (DNA): TGTGCCAGCAGTGGGACAGGGGGGAGCTCCTATAATTCACCCCTCCACTTT. It encodes CASSGTGGSSYNSPLHF.

This chain connects TRBV10-3 to TRBJ2-2, with TRBD2 matching over 7 bases. There are 14 residues in the CDR3. J was trimmed by 2 bases and V by 9 bases; bases with no gene match: 6. Per the germline V gene, CDR1 is ENHRY and CDR2 is SYGVKD. CDR3 residues: CAIERGLNTGELFF. The CDR3 DNA follows: TGTGCCATTGAGCGGGGACTTAACACCGGGGAGCTGTTTTTT.

The rearrangement uses TRBV28 and TRBJ1-2; TRBD1 matches 8 bases. After removal of 6 bases from V and 4 bases from J, the junction contained 10 bases not matched to a gene. The CDR3 contains 15 residues. Germline CDR1 MDHEN, CDR2 SYDVKM. The CDR3 loop reads CASSPGGVRPYGYTF. CDR3 DNA sequence: TGTGCCAGCAGCCCAGGGGGCGTCAGGCCCTATGGCTACACCTTC.

The V and J genes are TRBV5-1 and TRBJ2-1; 8 bases match TRBD1. Germline V lookup: CDR1 SGHRS, CDR2 YFSETQ. The length of the CDR3 is 17 residues. Germline trimming cut 0 bases from V and 3 bases from J; bases unmatched to any gene: 8. The CDR3 nucleotides read TGCGCCAGCAGCTTGGTAGCAGGGGGCTTGGTCTACAATGAGCAGTTCTTC. Amino acids: CASSLVAGGLVYNEQFF.

The gene calls are TRBV2 and TRBJ2-7; D gene uncertain. Looked up from germline, CDR1 is SNHLY and CDR2 is FYNNEI. CDR3 length: 13 residues. The ends were cut back, 4 bases at V and 8 bases at J, with 15 bases in the middle. The CDR3 here is CASSGLFYLQQYF. In DNA form, the CDR3 reads TGTGCCAGCAGTGGTCTTTTTTACTTACAGCAGTACTTC.